The 25 T cell receptor beta chains below were found in one sample sequenced in a study of shared clonotypes between healthy human individuals. The repertoire was sequenced with immunoSEQ multiplex PCR; TCRdb's copy has only in-frame clones and lacks some. The sample has millions of clones; around 95% are singletons. Material: naive CD4+ T cells sorted from blood. Subset of the sample: CD45RA+ positively selected. These receptors were collected from a young man in good health.

This clone was seen only once. This sample includes further DNA sequences coding for the same CDR3. The CDR3, as DNA: TGTGCCAGCAGCCGGGACTCTAGCAATCAGCCCCAGCATTTT. Translating gives CASSRDSSNQPQHF. The chain joins TRBV9 to TRBJ1-5, with a weak D call TRBD1 (5 bases). The germline V gene encodes CDR1 SGDLS and CDR2 YYNGEE. The CDR3 is 14 residues long. V dropped 4 bases and J dropped 0 bases, with 8 bases sitting between them.

The V gene is TRBV6-1, the J gene TRBJ2-7; 8 bases fit TRBD1. The CDR3 runs to 14 residues. In germline, CDR1 is MNHNS, CDR2 SASEGT. The J segment lost 2 bases and the V segment lost 2 bases, leaving 2 bases of the junction unmatched. CDR3: CASSEKDRAYEQYF. CDR3 bases: TGTGCCAGCAGTGAAAAGGACAGGGCCTACGAGCAGTACTTC.

The V and J genes are TRBV27 and TRBJ2-7, with 9 bases that match TRBD2. CDR1 and CDR2 (germline): MNHEY, SMNVEV (reference sequence). The V segment lost 10 bases and the J segment 2 bases; nucleotides outside the gene matches: 12. The CDR3 has 15 amino acids. In nucleotides, the CDR3 is TGTGCCACCTCTTTGGGGCTAGCGGGAACCTACGAGCAGTACTTC. This codes for CATSLGLAGTYEQYF.

The rearrangement links TRBV10-2 to TRBJ2-5; 13 nucleotides align to TRBD2. The germline CDR1 and CDR2 sequences are WSHSY and SAAADI. CDR3 length: 16 amino acids. After removal of 7 bases from V and 1 base from J, the junction contained 6 bases not matched to a gene. CDR3 protein: CASKLAGGWGQETQYF. CDR3 coding DNA: TGCGCCAGCAAACTAGCGGGAGGGTGGGGCCAAGAGACCCAGTACTTC.

The V gene is TRBV28, the J gene TRBJ1-2, with D unclear. CDR1 and CDR2 from the germline V gene are MDHEN and SYDVKM. Trimming removed 5 bases at V and 7 bases at J, with 17 bases between. The CDR3 is 14 amino acids. CDR3 DNA: TGTGCCAGCAGTCCAGATAGTCCGGGAAGTGGCTACACCTTC. It codes for CASSPDSPGSGYTF.

The gene calls are TRBV27 and TRBJ1-1, with TRBD1 matching over 8 bases. V was clipped by 6 bases and J by 4 bases; unmatched bases: 4. This CDR3 comprises 13 residues. Per the germline V gene, CDR1 is MNHEY and CDR2 is SMNVEV (reference sequence). The CDR3 DNA reads as TGTGCCAGCAGACCTACAGGGGGCACTGAAGCTTTCTTT. It codes for CASRPTGGTEAFF.

The chain carries TRBV6-1 and TRBJ1-6; 9 bases are a match to TRBD1. V was clipped by 6 bases and J by 7 bases; unmatched bases: 4. The CDR3 length is 14 residues. CDR1 MNHNS and CDR2 SASEGT come from the germline V gene. As DNA, the CDR3 is TGTGCCAGCAGGGGACAGGGCCTAAATTCACCCCTCCACTTT. It encodes CASRGQGLNSPLHF.

The chain employs TRBV5-1 and TRBJ2-5; D unresolved. Trimming left V 3 bases short and J 4 bases short, with 13 bases between. The CDR3 length is 14 residues. Germline CDR1 and CDR2: SGHRS and YFSETQ. The CDR3 loop is CASSSGYDRETQYF. CDR3 sequence (DNA): TGCGCCAGCAGCTCCGGGTACGACCGAGAGACCCAGTACTTC.

This chain connects TRBV5-1 to TRBJ1-1, with unresolved D. CDR1 and CDR2 from the germline V gene are SGHRS and YFSETQ. The V end lost 2 bases, the J end lost 2 bases, and 13 bases lay between the germline ends. The CDR3 sequence is 15 residues long. CDR3 region: CASSFTGNGNTEAFF. The CDR3 bases are TGCGCCAGCAGCTTCACTGGCAACGGAAACACTGAAGCTTTCTTT.

The V gene is TRBV9, the J gene TRBJ2-3; D is unresolved. The V end was cut by 4 bases, the J end by 2 bases, with 8 bases between. Germline V CDR1 and CDR2: SGDLS, YYNGEE. The CDR3 runs to 13 residues. The DNA of the CDR3 is TGTGCCAGCAGCTTAGCCCTCACAGATACGCAGTATTTT. Its protein product is CASSLALTDTQYF.

Details on this clone: The identical CDR3 is also encoded by other nucleotide sequences in the sample. The chain carries TRBV18 and TRBJ2-1; a possible D gene is TRBD1 (5 bases). This CDR3 contains 13 residues. Trimming left V 6 bases short and J 5 bases short, with 11 bases between. The V gene's germline CDR1 is KGHSH and CDR2 LQKENI. CDR3 in amino acids: CASSTGIDNEQFF. For the CDR3, the DNA is TGTGCCAGCTCTACAGGCATCGACAATGAGCAGTTCTTC.

The chain is built from TRBV7-8 and TRBJ1-1; D ambiguous. With 4 bases removed from V and 1 base from J, the gap between germline ends came to 13 bases. The CDR3 consists of 15 residues. Looked up from germline, CDR1 is SGHVS and CDR2 is FQNEAQ. The CDR3 spells CASSSRSYTNTEAFF. CDR3 nucleotides: TGTGCCAGCAGCTCCAGGAGTTACACGAACACTGAAGCTTTCTTT. The full variable domain, in which reference TRBV7-8 and TRBJ1-1 provide the parts outside the CDR3, is GAGVSQSPRYKVAKRGQDVALRCDPISGHVSLFWYQQALGQGPEFLTYFQNEAQLDKSGLPSDRFFAERPEGSVSTLKIQRTQQEDSAVYLCASSSRSYTNTEAFFGQGTRLTVV.

Points on this clone: A much larger clone is a single base away; this may be a read error. Other DNA sequences in this specimen translate into the identical CDR3. This chain joins TRBV28 and TRBJ2-7; the D is unclear. This CDR3 spans 10 amino acids. From germline, CDR1 is MDHEN and CDR2 SYDVKM. Trimming took off 8 bases at V and 3 bases at J, with 5 bases between the two ends. The CDR3 DNA reads TGTGCCAGCGGTAACTACGAGCAGTACTTC. This gives the protein CASGNYEQYF.

In DNA form, the CDR3 reads TGTGCCAGTTCCCGGTGGGGTAACACTGAAGCTTTCTTT. Translating gives CASSRWGNTEAFF. The chain uses TRBV6-6 and TRBJ1-1; D not certain. The CDR3 extends over 13 amino acids. The germline V gene has CDR1 MNHNY and CDR2 SVGAGI (reference sequence). Trimming cost V 9 bases and J 2 bases, with 13 bases left between them.

The sample holds one count of this clone. The chain joins TRBV28 to TRBJ1-3, with a possible D match to TRBD1 (5 bases). Per the germline V gene, CDR1 is MDHEN and CDR2 is SYDVKM. This CDR3 has 16 amino acids. Trimming cost V 5 bases and J 5 bases, with 19 bases left between them. The CDR3 spells CASSTPGTHGRNTIYF. DNA for the CDR3: TGTGCCAGCAGTACTCCCGGGACCCACGGAAGAAACACCATATATTTT.

The chain joins TRBV9 to TRBJ1-6, with a weak D call TRBD1 (5 bases). CDR1 is SGDLS, CDR2 YYNGEE, per germline. Trimming cost V 0 bases and J 7 bases, with 17 bases left between them. The length of the CDR3 is 17 residues. The CDR3 sequence: CASSVGAGDGGNSPLHF. The CDR3, as DNA: TGTGCCAGCAGCGTAGGCGCGGGGGACGGTGGCAATTCACCCCTCCACTTT.

This clone was picked up a small number of times. This sample also contains other DNA sequences that code for the same CDR3. This chain uses TRBV6-5 with TRBJ1-6; D not resolved. CDR1 and CDR2 (germline): MNHEY, SVGAGI. The CDR3 contains 14 residues. The V gene lost 6 bases and the J gene lost 5 bases, with 11 bases spanning the gap. CDR3 in DNA: TGTGCCAGCAGCCCAGGACTGGATAATTCACCCCTCCACTTT. It encodes CASSPGLDNSPLHF.

The gene calls are TRBV5-6 and TRBJ1-3, with D perhaps TRBD1 (5 bases). This CDR3 contains 14 residues. The germline V gene encodes CDR1 SGHDT and CDR2 YYEEEE. The ends were cut back, 3 bases at V and 2 bases at J, with 9 bases in the middle. CDR3 amino acids: CASSSGTAGNTIYF. CDR3 nucleotides: TGTGCCAGCAGCTCCGGGACGGCTGGAAACACCATATATTTT.

The chain combines TRBV4-2 with TRBJ1-5; weak D call: TRBD1 (5 bases). V lost 3 bases to trimming and J lost 7 bases, with 10 bases between them. The CDR3 runs 13 residues. Germline assignment: CDR1 LGHNA and CDR2 YNFKEQ. The CDR3 region is CASSQGDGQPQHF. CDR3 coding DNA: TGTGCCAGCAGCCAGGGGGACGGACAGCCCCAGCATTTT.

About this clone itself: This CDR3 is also generated by other DNA sequences in the sample. The chain links TRBV6-5 to TRBJ2-7; D gene unclear. This CDR3 spans 11 amino acids. Germline V gives CDR1 MNHEY, CDR2 SVGAGI. Trimming took off 6 bases at V and 3 bases at J, with 6 bases between the two ends. The CDR3 region has the DNA TGTGCCAGCAGGGGAAGCTACGAGCAGTACTTC. This translates into CASRGSYEQYF.

The DNA of the CDR3 is TGTGCCAGCAGTTACGCTGGGACAGGCACTGAAGCTTTCTTT. Protein sequence: CASSYAGTGTEAFF. V and J are TRBV6-5 and TRBJ1-1, with TRBD1 identical over 8 bases. Germline V gene sequence: CDR1 MNHEY, CDR2 SVGAGI. With 2 bases clipped from V and 4 bases from J, the junction kept 3 bases outside the gene matches. This CDR3 comprises 14 residues.

The gene calls are TRBV6-1 and TRBJ2-3, with TRBD1 matching 8 bases. The CDR3 totals 13 residues. V lost 2 bases to trimming and J lost 14 bases; unmatched junction nucleotides: 9. Germline assignment: CDR1 MNHNS and CDR2 SASEGT. The CDR3 coding sequence is TGTGCCAGCAGTGAAACGTACAGGGGGTCTGGGTATTTT. Translating gives CASSETYRGSGYF.

This clone was counted a few times. V usage is TRBV6-6 and J usage is TRBJ1-6; weak D call: TRBD1 (5 bases). The CDR3 is 13 residues long. V shed 7 bases and J shed 7 bases, with 11 bases lying between them. The germline V gene has CDR1 MNHNY and CDR2 SVGAGI (reference sequence). The CDR3 coding sequence is TGTGCCAGCACCATAGACAGAAATTCACCCCTCCACTTT. Translating it yields CASTIDRNSPLHF.

This sequence joins TRBV6-1 and TRBJ1-5; D unclear. V lost 1 base and J 0 bases, leaving 13 bases between the germline ends. Germline-derived CDR1 and CDR2 are MNHNS and SASEGT. The CDR3 extends over 17 amino acids. The CDR3 nucleotides are TGTGCCAGCAGTGAAGACAGATCGTTTTATAGCAATCAGCCCCAGCATTTT. This gives the protein CASSEDRSFYSNQPQHF.

Of note for this clone: Other DNA sequences in the same sample also yield this CDR3. The V call is TRBV5-1, the J call TRBJ2-3, with TRBD2 matching over 8 bases. In germline, CDR1 is SGHRS, CDR2 YFSETQ. The CDR3 covers 15 residues. Trimming cost V 2 bases and J 2 bases; bases outside gene matches: 4. The chain's CDR3 is CASSLTGGPTDTQYF. The CDR3 region has the DNA TGCGCCAGCAGCTTAACGGGAGGGCCCACAGATACGCAGTATTTT.